The 10 T cell receptor beta chains below were found in one sample sequenced in a study of metastatic and nonmetastatic thyroid tumors. TCRdb called clones again from the PCR reads with MiXCR. The sample has approximately 50,000 clones, about 4.3% seen once. Ahead of thyroid surgery, no patient had received treatment of any kind. Sequenced input: blood. These receptors all stem from a female donor with papillary thyroid cancer or a benign thyroid nodule (not recorded which). Some clones in this sample may be carry-over from other donors' samples.

Notes on this clone: Its ends do not fully match the called genes, so a read error is possible. The rearrangement uses TRBV2 and TRBJ1-1; D unresolved. Germline assignment: CDR1 SNHLY and CDR2 FYNNEI. The length of the CDR3 is 14 residues. CDR3 in amino acids: CASNHRHPNNEAFF. The CDR3 nucleotides are TGTGCCAGCAATCATAGGCACCCGAACAATGAAGCTTTCTTT. Using reference TRBV2 and TRBJ1-1 for the parts outside the CDR3, the full variable domain is EPEVTQTPSHQVTQMGQEVILRCVPISNHLYFYWYRQILGQKVEFLVSFYNNEISEKSEIFDDQFSVERPDGSNFTLKIRSTKLEDSAMYFCASNHRHPNNEAFFGQGTRLTVV.

With respect to this clone: A much larger clone lies one base from this, so it may be a read error. This sequence joins TRBV7-6 and TRBJ1-3; D is unclear. Germline V lookup: CDR1 SGHVS, CDR2 FNYEAQ. The CDR3 has 17 amino acids. The CDR3 loop reads CAGSPRLSRASGNTIYF. The CDR3 nucleotides read TGTGCCGGCAGCCCGCGCCTTTCCCGGGCGTCTGGAAACACCATATATTTT.

This clone is deemed medium-sized. Additional DNA sequences in this sample encode the identical CDR3. CDR3 nucleotide sequence: TGTGCCAGCACCGACGGAACTAGCGGTTACAATGAGCAGTTCTTC. Amino acids: CASTDGTSGYNEQFF. The chain couples TRBV6-1 to TRBJ2-1; TRBD2 aligns across 8 bases. The CDR3 is 15 residues long. CDR1 and CDR2 (germline): MNHNS, SASEGT. Trimming took 7 bases from V and 4 from J; bases not matched to a gene: 9.

This clone was observed a handful of times. The V call is TRBV20-1, the J call TRBJ2-1; D may be TRBD2 (5 bases). This CDR3 spans 15 amino acids. Germline CDR1 is DFQATT and CDR2 is SNEGSKA (reference sequence). V was trimmed by 1 base and J by 0 bases, leaving 10 bases between them. Here the CDR3 reads CSARAGRASYNEQFF. For the CDR3, the DNA is TGCAGTGCTAGAGCTGGGCGGGCCTCCTACAATGAGCAGTTCTTC.

At least ten counts were recorded for this clone. The chain combines TRBV11-3 with TRBJ1-1, with no clear D. Between the trimmed V and J ends, which lost 1 base and 0 bases, there was a span of 6 bases. The CDR3 is 14 amino acids. Germline CDR1 SGHNT, CDR2 YENEEA. The DNA for the CDR3 is TGTGCCAGCAGCTTAGGATATATGAACACTGAAGCTTTCTTT. It translates to CASSLGYMNTEAFF. The variable domain in full, with the rest retrieved from reference TRBV11-3 and TRBJ1-1, is EAGVVQSPRYKIIEKKQPVAFWCNPISGHNTLYWYLQNLGQGPELLIRYENEEAVDDSQLPKDRFSAERLKGVDSTLKIQPAELGDSAVYLCASSLGYMNTEAFFGQGTRLTVV.

At least ten counts were recorded for this clone. A much larger clonotype is one base distant, so this may be a read error. This sequence joins TRBV6-8 and TRBJ2-3; D unresolved. Trimming took 2 bases from V and 5 from J, leaving 11 bases between them. Germline CDR1 reads MNHGY; CDR2 reads SAAAGT. The CDR3 has 14 amino acids. The CDR3 loop reads CASSYDPPRDTQYF. DNA of the CDR3: TGTGCCAGCAGTTACGACCCCCCGCGAGATACGCAGTATTTT.

On this clone: At one end, the junction sequence differs from germline, possibly due to a read error. The rearrangement links TRBV27 to TRBJ2-1; TRBD1 matches at 9 bases. The CDR3 is made up of 17 amino acids. Germline V lookup: CDR1 MNHEY, CDR2 SMNVEV (reference sequence). Written as DNA, the CDR3 is TGTGCCAGCAGCCTCATATGGGTTACAGGGGGCTACAATGAGCGGTTCTTC. This gives the protein CASSLIWVTGGYNERFF.

This clone was seen repeatedly, ten times or more. This chain joins TRBV14 and TRBJ2-3, with D hard to call. This CDR3 comprises 13 residues. The V end lost 4 bases, the J end lost 4 bases, and 9 bases lay between the germline ends. Germline V gives CDR1 SGHDN, CDR2 FVKESK. The CDR3 loop is CASSRNPSDTQYF. CDR3 DNA: TGTGCCAGCAGCCGAAATCCGTCAGATACGCAGTATTTT.

This clone was counted at least ten times. The V and J genes are TRBV6-1 and TRBJ1-1; TRBD1 might be the D (5 bases). Per the germline V gene, CDR1 is MNHNS and CDR2 is SASEGT. The CDR3 sequence is 14 residues long. The V gene lost 6 bases and the J gene lost 0 bases, with 11 bases spanning the gap. The DNA of the CDR3 is TGTGCCAGCAGGAGAGGGACCATGAACACTGAAGCTTTCTTT. This encodes CASRRGTMNTEAFF.

The chain has TRBV7-2 and TRBJ1-2; unclear D gene. There are 15 residues in the CDR3. Deletions cut 3 bases from V and 3 bases from J, with 14 bases between. The germline V gene has CDR1 SGHTA and CDR2 FQGNSA. CDR3 sequence: CASSFVRTGDYGYTF. As DNA, the CDR3 is TGTGCCAGCAGCTTCGTCAGAACGGGTGACTATGGCTACACCTTC.